The rows below give T cell receptor beta chains drawn from one sample of a study of OX40 agonist ivuxolimab in advanced cancers. Clones were read by immunoSEQ multiplex PCR, and TCRdb kept only the in-frame ones, dropping some. The profile shows around 53,000 clones, around 84% of them singletons. This specimen consisted of CD4+ or CD8+ T cells sorted from blood, obtained in a trial of the OX40 agonist ivuxolimab. The receptors come from an adult with an advanced solid tumor such as melanoma, head and neck, liver or kidney cancer. Both conserved end residues are part of each CDR3. The order of the fields is D gene, V gene, clone size, J gene, CDR3 DNA, CDR3 protein. D genes are given only for firm matches. The listing skips clone size in some rows; elsewhere it reads once, few, many or a size class.

-,TRBV27,many,TRBJ1-5,TGTGCCAGCAGTTTATGGGGGGACCAGCCCCAGCATTTT,CASSLWGDQPQHF
-,TRBV21-1,-,TRBJ2-1,TGTGCCAGCAGCAAAGCGCTACAGGGAGCCTACAATGAGCAGTTCTTC,CASSKALQGAYNEQFF
-,TRBV28,once,TRBJ2-3,TGTGCCAGCAGTTTATTAGTCGGGTTAACAGATACGCAGTATTTT,CASSLLVGLTDTQYF
-,TRBV7-9,-,TRBJ1-1,TGTGCCAGCAGCCTAGGGAGAGGGAACACTGAAGCTTTCTTT,CASSLGRGNTEAFF
TRBD2,TRBV27,-,TRBJ2-5,TGTGCCAGCAGTTTAACGAGCGGGGTAATCCAAGAGACCCAGTACTTC,CASSLTSGVIQETQYF
-,TRBV4-1,-,TRBJ1-6,TGCGCCAGCAGCCAAGAAGGGAAGGGTGGTTCACCCCTCCACTTT,CASSQEGKGGSPLHF
-,TRBV4-2,-,TRBJ1-6,TGTGCCAGCAGCCAACCTCAGGGACCTAACCTCCACTTT,CASSQPQGPNLHF
-,TRBV28,-,TRBJ1-6,TGTGCCAGCAGTTATAATGGCAGGGGTTATGAAAATTCACCCCTCCACTTT,CASSYNGRGYENSPLHF
TRBD2,TRBV10-2,-,TRBJ2-5,TGCGCCAGCAGTGAGTCCTTCGGTAGCGGGGGGCTCGGGGAGACCCAGTACTTC,CASSESFGSGGLGETQYF
-,TRBV23-1,-,TRBJ1-6,TGCGCCAGCAGTCAAGGTGGCGAGAATCCCGATAATTCACCCCTCCACTTT,CASSQGGENPDNSPLHF
-,TRBV5-4,-,TRBJ2-2,TGTGCCAGCAGCTTAATCCAGCGACCGAACACCGGGGAGCTGTTTTTT,CASSLIQRPNTGELFF
-,TRBV5-6,-,TRBJ1-1,TGTGCCAGCAGCCTTCGACTTAGACCCATGAACACTGAAGCTTTCTTT,CASSLRLRPMNTEAFF
-,TRBV4-2,-,TRBJ1-3,TGTGCCAGCAGCCCACCAGGGGATTCGTCTGGAAACACCATATATTTT,CASSPPGDSSGNTIYF
TRBD1,TRBV2,-,TRBJ1-6,TGTGCCAGCAGTGACCCTTTGACAGGGGGTAATTCACCCCTCCACTTT,CASSDPLTGGNSPLHF
TRBD1,TRBV5-1,-,TRBJ2-2,TGCGCCAGCAGCTTGCGGCAAACGGACAGGGTAAACACCGGGGAGCTGTTTTTT,CASSLRQTDRVNTGELFF
-,TRBV9,-,TRBJ1-5,TGTGCCAGCAGCGGGACAGCTAATAGCAATCAGCCCCAGCATTTT,CASSGTANSNQPQHF
-,TRBV5-6,-,TRBJ2-5,TGTGCCAGCAGCCCGAGGGGGGGACGCGAGACCCAGTACTTC,CASSPRGGRETQYF
-,TRBV12-5,-,TRBJ1-2,TGTGCTAGTGGTTCCGACGGGACAAACTATGGCTACACCTTC,CASGSDGTNYGYTF
-,TRBV2,-,TRBJ2-1,TGTGCCAGCGGAGCGGCGAACTCCTACAATGAGCAGTTCTTC,CASGAANSYNEQFF
TRBD1,TRBV11-2,few,TRBJ1-2,TGTGCCAGCAGCTTAGTTGGACAGGGCAACTATGGCTACACCTTC,CASSLVGQGNYGYTF
-,TRBV27,-,TRBJ1-1,TGTGCCAGCAGTTTTTCAGAAACCTTGAACACTGAAGCTTTCTTT,CASSFSETLNTEAFF
TRBD2,TRBV27,-,TRBJ2-7,TGTGCCACCGGACTAGCGGGGGGTTCAGGGCAGTACTTC,CATGLAGGSGQYF
-,TRBV6-5,few,TRBJ1-1,TGTGCCAGCAGTTACCGCGGTCTAAACACTGAAGCTTTCTTT,CASSYRGLNTEAFF
-,TRBV2,once,TRBJ1-2,TGTGCCAGCAGTGAAGAAGGCAGGGGATACTATGGCTACACCTTC,CASSEEGRGYYGYTF
TRBD1,TRBV5-1,-,TRBJ1-5,TGCGCCAGCAGCTTGGGGACAGGGAAGGGTCAGCCCCAGCATTTT,CASSLGTGKGQPQHF
TRBD1,TRBV19,-,TRBJ2-3,TGTGCCAGTAGTATAGGGACAGGGTATCGGGATACGCAGTATTTT,CASSIGTGYRDTQYF
-,TRBV6-6,-,TRBJ1-5,TGTGCCAGCAGTTTCCCGGGCAGGGACAATCAGCCCCAGCATTTT,CASSFPGRDNQPQHF
-,TRBV5-1,few,TRBJ1-5,TGCGCCAGCAGCTTTGATCAGCCCCAGCATTTT,CASSFDQPQHF
TRBD1,TRBV18,-,TRBJ1-4,TGTGCCAGCTCACCCGATAGGGGGACAGGGGGCGCGAGGAACGAAAAACTGTTTTTT,CASSPDRGTGGARNEKLFF
-,TRBV19,-,TRBJ2-5,TGTGCCAGTAGGATACAAGAGACCCAGTACTTC,CASRIQETQYF
-,TRBV9,-,TRBJ1-1,TGTGCCAGCAGCGCGGCAGGGTCGGGCACTGAAGCTTTCTTT,CASSAAGSGTEAFF
-,TRBV6-5,-,TRBJ1-1,TGTGCCAGCAGTTGGGGCGGGAACACTGAAGCTTTCTTT,CASSWGGNTEAFF
-,TRBV7-9,-,TRBJ2-5,TGTGCCACCCATCCGGGGGCTGTTGAGACCCAGTACTTC,CATHPGAVETQYF
TRBD1,TRBV4-3,-,TRBJ2-2,TGCGCCAGCAGCCATGCCGGGACAGGGGGCACCGGGGAGCTGTTTTTT,CASSHAGTGGTGELFF
TRBD1,TRBV2,-,TRBJ1-5,TGTGCCAGCAGTTCCCAGGGGGGAGGGGGGCATCAGCCCCAGCATTTT,CASSSQGGGGHQPQHF
-,TRBV5-6,-,TRBJ1-6,TGTGCCAGCAGCTTGTTACAGGTCGGATCACCCCTCCACTTT,CASSLLQVGSPLHF
-,TRBV4-1,-,TRBJ1-3,TGCGCCAGCAGCCAAGTTGGGGGAAACACCATATATTTT,CASSQVGGNTIYF
-,TRBV4-1,-,TRBJ2-1,TGCGCCAGCAGCCAACATACCAACCTCAATGAGCAGTTCTTC,CASSQHTNLNEQFF
-,TRBV4-1,once,TRBJ2-1,TGCGCCAGCAGCCAGAGTTCCTACAATGAGCAGTTCTTC,CASSQSSYNEQFF
-,TRBV27,-,TRBJ2-7,TGTGCCAGCAGTACCTTACAGGGAGGCGGGGAGCAGTACTTC,CASSTLQGGGEQYF
-,TRBV29-1,-,TRBJ2-2,TGCAGCGCGAGGGGTGAGAACACCGGGGAGCTGTTTTTT,CSARGENTGELFF
-,TRBV7-2,-,TRBJ1-5,TGTGCCAGCAGCTTAGGAGCCCAGCCCCAGCATTTT,CASSLGAQPQHF
-,TRBV5-4,-,TRBJ1-3,TGTGCCAGCAGCTTGGCGGGCTCAGGAAACACCATATATTTT,CASSLAGSGNTIYF
-,TRBV9,-,TRBJ1-2,TGTGCCAGCAGCGTAGGCGGAGGGGACTATGGCTACACCTTC,CASSVGGGDYGYTF
-,TRBV19,few,TRBJ1-1,TGTGCCAGTCGGGCAACCATTCGGATGCTTGAAGCTTTCTTT,CASRATIRMLEAFF
-,TRBV7-6,-,TRBJ1-1,TGTGCCAGCAGCCAACAGGGATCTCACACTGAAGCTTTCTTT,CASSQQGSHTEAFF